This TCR beta chain comes out of a study of T cells in tuberculosis. Study-level background: This South African cohort compared adolescents with or without latent tuberculosis against adults with active tuberculosis. Study results and caveats: GMM-specific TCRs were nearer to active tuberculosis alpha repertoires, suggesting expansion.

A note on this clone: The antigen is undetermined.

Each donor contributed around 100,000 T cells on average, unsorted. TCRdb keeps only in-frame clones here, not all; method: immunoSEQ multiplex PCR. The data contain tens of thousands of clones, about 97% of them singletons. The V and J ends lost 3 bases and 5 bases respectively, with 14 bases between them. The CDR3 is made up of 14 amino acids. From germline, CDR1 is SGHRS and CDR2 YFSETQ. The rearrangement links TRBV5-1 to TRBJ1-1; D is unclear. The sequence was collected from a donor aged 10 to 29 with latent tuberculosis or without tuberculosis infection. Sequencing used PBMCs. This CDR3 is CASSSSLSNTEAFF. DNA of the CDR3: TGCGCCAGCAGCTCAAGCCTAAGTAATACTGAAGCTTTCTTT.